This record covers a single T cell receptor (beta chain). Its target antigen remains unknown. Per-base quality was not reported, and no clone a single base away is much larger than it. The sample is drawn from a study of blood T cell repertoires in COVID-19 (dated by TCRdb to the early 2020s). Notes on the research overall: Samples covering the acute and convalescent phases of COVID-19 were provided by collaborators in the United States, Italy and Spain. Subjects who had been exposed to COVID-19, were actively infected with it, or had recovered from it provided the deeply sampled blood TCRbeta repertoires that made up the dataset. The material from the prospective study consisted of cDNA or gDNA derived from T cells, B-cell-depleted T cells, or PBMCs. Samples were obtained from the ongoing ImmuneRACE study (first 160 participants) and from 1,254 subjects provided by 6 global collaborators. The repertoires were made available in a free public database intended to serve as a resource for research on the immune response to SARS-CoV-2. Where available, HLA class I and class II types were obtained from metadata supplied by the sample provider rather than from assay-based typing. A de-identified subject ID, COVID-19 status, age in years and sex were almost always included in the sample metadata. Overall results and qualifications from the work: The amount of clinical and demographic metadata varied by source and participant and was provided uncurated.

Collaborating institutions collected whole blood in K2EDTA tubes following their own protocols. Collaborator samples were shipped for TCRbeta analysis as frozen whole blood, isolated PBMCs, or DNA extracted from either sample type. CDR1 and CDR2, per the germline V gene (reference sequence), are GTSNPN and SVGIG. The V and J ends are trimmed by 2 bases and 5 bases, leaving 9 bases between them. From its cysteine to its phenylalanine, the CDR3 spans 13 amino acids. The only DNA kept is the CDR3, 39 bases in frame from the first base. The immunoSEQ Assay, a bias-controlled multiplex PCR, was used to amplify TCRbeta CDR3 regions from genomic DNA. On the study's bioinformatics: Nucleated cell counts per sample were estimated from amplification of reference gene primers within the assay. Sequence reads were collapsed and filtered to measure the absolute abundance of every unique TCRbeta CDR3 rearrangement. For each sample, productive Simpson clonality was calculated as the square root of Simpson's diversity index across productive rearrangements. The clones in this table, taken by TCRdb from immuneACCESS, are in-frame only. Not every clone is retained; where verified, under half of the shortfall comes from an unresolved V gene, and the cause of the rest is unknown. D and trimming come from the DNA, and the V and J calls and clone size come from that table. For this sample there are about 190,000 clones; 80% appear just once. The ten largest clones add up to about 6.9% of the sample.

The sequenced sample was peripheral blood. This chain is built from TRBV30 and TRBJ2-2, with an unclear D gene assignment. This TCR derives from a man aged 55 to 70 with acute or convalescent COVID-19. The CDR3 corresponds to CAWSSSGTGELFF. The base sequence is TGTGCCTGGAGTTCATCCGGGACCGGGGAGCTGTTTTTT.